The next 18 T cell receptor beta chains were all read from a single sample in a study of cytotoxic CD8 clonotypes in ibrutinib-treated CLL. TCRdb's copy holds only in-frame clones and misses some; the assay was immunoSEQ multiplex PCR. Counted here are over 120,000 clones, 65% to 85% occurring once; the ten biggest clones make up about 7.4%. The specimen was PBMCs, collected after 36 months of ibrutinib treatment. The receptors here all came from a human donor with chronic lymphocytic leukemia.

The chain joins TRBV6-6 to TRBJ2-7, with D hard to call. Trimming removed 0 bases at V and 3 bases at J, with 6 bases between. The CDR3 consists of 13 residues. Germline V gives CDR1 MNHNY, CDR2 SVGAGI (reference sequence). CDR3 residues: CASSYSGIYEQYF. DNA for the CDR3: TGTGCCAGCAGTTACTCAGGGATCTACGAGCAGTACTTC.

This chain joins TRBV19 and TRBJ2-2; D gene uncertain. CDR1 and CDR2 from the germline V gene are LNHDA and SQIVND (reference sequence). V lost 5 bases, J lost 9 bases, and 13 bases lay in between. This CDR3 spans 13 amino acids. CDR3 protein: CASSPQELRELFF. DNA of the CDR3: TGTGCCAGTAGTCCCCAGGAGTTACGGGAGCTGTTTTTT.

This chain connects TRBV6-1 to TRBJ2-5; no reliable D call. Trimming cost V 0 bases and J 0 bases, with 11 bases left between them. The CDR3 has 16 amino acids. Looked up from germline, CDR1 is MNHNS and CDR2 is SASEGT. The CDR3 DNA follows: TGTGCCAGCAGTGAAGCGGTAGCCCTGTACCAAGAGACCCAGTACTTC. Its protein is CASSEAVALYQETQYF.

This chain links TRBV4-1 with TRBJ2-3; the match to TRBD2 covers 11 bases. CDR1 is MGHRA and CDR2 is YSYEKL in the germline V gene. With V trimmed by 0 bases and J by 3 bases, 5 bases remained unmatched. The CDR3 loop spans 17 amino acids. The CDR3 DNA reads as TGCGCCAGCAGCCAAGAGTTAGCGGGAGGGCCGACAGATACGCAGTATTTT. It is translated as CASSQELAGGPTDTQYF.

This rearrangement joins TRBV27 to TRBJ2-1, with 8 bases that match TRBD2. Germline V gives CDR1 MNHEY, CDR2 SMNVEV (reference sequence). V trimming: 6 bases; J trimming: 3 bases; junction bases outside the gene matches: 7. CDR3 length: 15 amino acids. CDR3 protein: CASRRAGAIYNEQFF. CDR3 DNA: TGTGCCAGCAGAAGAGCGGGGGCCATCTACAATGAGCAGTTCTTC.

The chain combines TRBV7-9 with TRBJ2-4; tentative D call: TRBD2 (6 bases). Germline V gives CDR1 SEHNR, CDR2 FQNEAQ (reference sequence). This CDR3 has 14 amino acids. Trimming cost V 4 bases and J 7 bases, with 14 bases left between them. CDR3 DNA: TGTGCCAGCAGCTCCGGGACTTCAACTAACATTCAGTACTTC. Translated, it gives CASSSGTSTNIQYF.

This clone was found once. CDR3 DNA sequence: TGTGCCAGCAGCCTACCGTGGGGGCCCCCAGATACGCAGTATTTT. The encoded protein is CASSLPWGPPDTQYF. The rearrangement links TRBV5-6 to TRBJ2-3; tentatively, D is TRBD1 (6 bases). Trimming pared 4 bases from V and 4 bases from J, leaving 16 bases between. This CDR3 has 15 amino acids. Per the germline V gene, CDR1 is SGHDT and CDR2 is YYEEEE.

The rearrangement uses TRBV6-6 and TRBJ2-5; D is unresolved. The CDR3 runs 16 residues. Trimming cost V 0 bases and J 5 bases, with 16 bases left between them. Germline lookup yields CDR1 MNHNY and CDR2 SVGAGI (reference sequence). The CDR3 sequence is CASSYSGQDGVETQYF. The CDR3 DNA reads TGTGCCAGCAGTTACTCCGGGCAGGATGGGGTTGAGACCCAGTACTTC.

The chain joins TRBV6-1 to TRBJ2-1, with D perhaps being TRBD1 or TRBD2 (5 bases each). The germline gives CDR1 MNHNS, CDR2 SASEGT. This CDR3 region has 15 residues. Trimming removed 4 bases from V and 2 bases from J, with 12 bases in between. The CDR3: CASSVAGTPYNEQFF. CDR3 nucleotide sequence: TGTGCCAGCAGTGTTGCAGGGACCCCCTACAATGAGCAGTTCTTC.

The chain links TRBV6-1 to TRBJ1-3; the D is unclear. CDR1 is MNHNS and CDR2 is SASEGT in the germline V gene. Between the trimmed V and J ends, which lost 4 bases and 4 bases, there was a span of 8 bases. The CDR3 is made up of 13 amino acids. The CDR3 nucleotides are TGTGCCAGCAGTGGGTCCAAGGGAAACACCATATATTTT. It encodes CASSGSKGNTIYF.

This sequence joins TRBV19 and TRBJ2-3, with a possible D match to TRBD1 (5 bases). V lost 6 bases and J lost 1, with 5 bases in between. Germline CDR1 LNHDA, CDR2 SQIVND (reference sequence). CDR3 length equals 12 residues. CDR3 sequence: CASRQGTDTQYF. The CDR3, as DNA: TGTGCCAGTAGACAGGGCACAGATACGCAGTATTTT.

The rearrangement joins TRBV10-3 to TRBJ1-6; no clear D. Per germline, CDR1 ENHRY and CDR2 SYGVKD. Trimming pared 2 bases from V and 10 bases from J, leaving 12 bases between. The CDR3 contains 14 residues. CDR3 sequence (DNA): TGTGCCATCAGTGAGGATAACATAGACTCACCCCTCCACTTT. It encodes CAISEDNIDSPLHF.

The chain carries TRBV9 and TRBJ1-3; D gene uncertain. Trimming removed 0 bases from V and 8 bases from J, with 9 bases in between. CDR3 length: 13 residues. Germline V gives CDR1 SGDLS, CDR2 YYNGEE. The CDR3 sequence is CASSVVFGDTIYF. The CDR3 nucleotides are TGTGCCAGCAGCGTAGTTTTCGGGGACACCATATATTTT.

Only one count was recorded for this clone. This chain links TRBV27 with TRBJ2-2; D not resolved. Germline assignment: CDR1 MNHEY and CDR2 SMNVEV (reference sequence). This CDR3 has 13 residues. V was clipped by 5 bases and J by 3 bases, with 7 bases between them. CDR3 coding DNA: TGTGCCAGCAGTGCGAGATACACCGGGGAGCTGTTTTTT. It translates to CASSARYTGELFF.

The CDR3 coding sequence is TGTGCCAGCAGCACGGGCTCATTCGCAACTAATGAAAAACTGTTTTTT. Its translation: CASSTGSFATNEKLFF. The chain couples TRBV28 to TRBJ1-4, with unresolved D. CDR3 length: 16 residues. The V end was cut by 6 bases, the J end by 0 bases, with 14 bases between. Germline values: CDR1 MDHEN, CDR2 SYDVKM.

V is TRBV5-4 and J is TRBJ1-3; 9 positions agree with TRBD1. The CDR3 covers 14 residues. Germline CDR1 and CDR2: SGHNT and YYREEE (reference sequence). Trimming removed 8 bases from V and 2 bases from J; junction bases left unmatched: 5. Here the CDR3 reads CASPHRGPGNTIYF. The CDR3 DNA follows: TGTGCCAGTCCGCACAGGGGGCCTGGAAACACCATATATTTT.

This rearrangement joins TRBV5-1 to TRBJ2-7, with 10 nucleotides matching TRBD2. J was trimmed by 3 bases and V by 4 bases; bases with no gene match: 7. The CDR3 is 15 residues long. From germline, CDR1 is SGHRS and CDR2 YFSETQ. CDR3 bases: TGCGCCAGCAGCCCCCTAGCGGGGGCGAACTACGAGCAGTACTTC. Translating it yields CASSPLAGANYEQYF.

This clone has a single count. The chain joins TRBV21-1 to TRBJ2-7; TRBD1 was called by the table and not checked on the DNA. TRBV21-1 is given as a pseudogene. This CDR3 is built from 14 residues. The CDR3 protein is CASSKPGQDYEQYF. The CDR3 DNA reads TGTGCCAGCAGCAAACCGGGACAGGACTACGAGCAGTACTTC.